This TCR beta chain was identified in a study of metastatic and nonmetastatic thyroid tumors. Study details: For malignant and benign thyroid patients, tumor or nodule tissue and blood were the sources whose repertoires were compared.

The germline gives CDR1 GTSNPN, CDR2 SVGIG (reference sequence). CDR3 length: 14 residues. V trimming: 4 bases; J trimming: 7 bases; junction bases outside the gene matches: 5. Study-level results: When malignant thyroid tumors were compared with benign nodules, TCR beta diversity was reportedly significantly higher in the malignant tumors. This held in both blood and tumor samples.

Treatment of any kind had been given to no patient before thyroid surgery. MiXCR re-clonotyped the PCR reads for TCRdb. Of about 12,000 clones listed, under 35% are singletons. This clone was found a few times. Its antigen is not known. This receptor was obtained from a female donor with papillary thyroid cancer or a benign thyroid nodule (not recorded which). Some clones in this sample may be carry-over from other donors' samples. The sequenced sample was tumor tissue. The V and J genes are TRBV30 and TRBJ2-2, with 11 bases fitting TRBD2. CDR3 DNA sequence: TGTGCCTGGAATGCCGGGACTAGCGGCGGGGAGCTGTTTTTT. Residues: CAWNAGTSGGELFF.